This TCR beta chain appears in the sequencing data of a study of cytotoxic CD8 clonotypes in ibrutinib-treated CLL. The CDR3 consists of 15 residues. Trimming stripped 3 bases from V and 9 bases from J, with 21 bases between. Per germline, CDR1 LNHDA and CDR2 SQIVND (reference sequence). Data came from immunoSEQ multiplex PCR; TCRdb stores just in-frame clones and leaves some out. The top ten clones hold approximately 10% of a sample with 200,000 to 250,000 clones, 60% to 80% of them seen once. The V gene is TRBV19, the J gene TRBJ2-7, with D perhaps TRBD1 or TRBD2 (5 bases each). Sample: PBMCs, taken after 12 months of ibrutinib treatment. This clonotype was obtained from a human donor with chronic lymphocytic leukemia. CDR3 region: CASSMWDGPTHGQYF. The CDR3 coding sequence is TGTGCCAGTAGTATGTGGGACGGCCCCACCCACGGGCAGTACTTC.